This TCR beta chain was documented in a study of beta chain features in type 1 diabetes. On the study more broadly: Cells sorted and examined across all samples totaled 85 million to 110 million. General study results and limits: Among type 1 diabetes patients, VDJ junctions had fewer insertions and more deletions.

The entirety of the isolated RNA underwent reverse transcription, so expressed TCRB transcripts were sequenced. TCRdb keeps only in-frame clones here, not all; method: immunoSEQ multiplex PCR. This sample has hundreds of thousands of clones, with 10% to 15% found just once. Blood was drawn once from each donor into heparinised tubes. The draws averaged roughly 120 mL. In regard to this clone: Its specificity is not known.

The junction had 6 bases not matched to a gene; V was cut back by 1 base and J by 4 bases. This CDR3 spans 15 amino acids. Per germline, CDR1 SGHVS and CDR2 FQNEAQ. The V gene is TRBV7-8, the J gene TRBJ2-7; 8 bases agree with TRBD2. The TCR comes from a man aged 18 to 30 in good health. Sequencing input: naive CD4+ T cells from blood. The CDR3 region is CASSLEMGGRYEQYF. In DNA, the CDR3 is TGTGCCAGCAGCTTAGAAATGGGCGGGAGGTACGAGCAGTACTTC. The complete variable domain, with remaining parts taken from reference TRBV7-8 and TRBJ2-7, reads GAGVSQSPRYKVAKRGQDVALRCDPISGHVSLFWYQQALGQGPEFLTYFQNEAQLDKSGLPSDRFFAERPEGSVSTLKIQRTQQEDSAVYLCASSLEMGGRYEQYFGPGTRLTVT.